The 30 T cell receptor beta chains listed next were all sequenced from one sample in a study of T cells in Graves' hyperthyroidism and ophthalmopathy. The CDR3 regions of TCR beta were amplified from RNA transcripts. Researchers ran a first-round RT-PCR on the TCR CDR3 using the HTBI primer set. TCRdb reprocessed the multiplex PCR reads with MiXCR, giving one entry per CDR3 protein. The sample holds a few hundred thousand distinct CDR3 sequences, approximately 23% seen once. Sequenced input: blood. These receptors were collected from a woman in her 70s with Graves' ophthalmopathy.

This clonotype came up a few times. This rearrangement joins TRBV6-1 to TRBJ2-1; TRBD2 matches 10 bases. This CDR3 has 15 amino acids. Trimming cost V 7 bases and J 7 bases; bases outside gene matches: 10. The germline V gene encodes CDR1 MNHNS and CDR2 SASEGT. This CDR3 is CASIRLAGRGNEQFF. The CDR3 region has the DNA TGTGCCAGCATTAGACTAGCGGGTCGAGGGAATGAGCAGTTCTTC.

This clonotype occurred a few times. The chain uses TRBV18 and TRBJ2-1; 10 bases are a match to TRBD2. With 3 bases clipped from V and 7 bases from J, the junction kept 6 bases outside the gene matches. The CDR3 spans 15 residues. The germline V gene has CDR1 KGHSH and CDR2 LQKENI. Here the CDR3 DNA reads TGTGCCAGCTCACCCCCTAGCGGGAGTGGGAATGAGCAGTTCTTC. This translates into CASSPPSGSGNEQFF. Together with reference TRBV18 and TRBJ2-1, the CDR3 gives the full variable domain: NAGVMQNPRHLVRRRGQEARLRCSPMKGHSHVYWYRQLPEEGLKFMVYLQKENIIDESGMPKERFSAEFPKEGPSILRIQQVVRGDSAAYFCASSPPSGSGNEQFFGPGTRLTVL.

This clonotype was counted at least ten times. The rearrangement links TRBV20-1 to TRBJ2-7; D not resolved. V lost 6 bases and J 6 bases, leaving 18 bases between the germline ends. Germline CDR1 and CDR2: DFQATT and SNEGSKA (reference sequence). The CDR3 loop spans 13 amino acids. This CDR3 reads CSAADRALGEQYF. The CDR3 DNA sequence: TGCAGTGCCGCCGACCGAGCCTTAGGCGAGCAGTACTTC.

This clonotype has more than one count but fewer than ten. The V call is TRBV9, the J call TRBJ1-4; perhaps TRBD1 as D (5 bases). Deletions cut 0 bases from V and 7 bases from J, with 13 bases between. CDR1 and CDR2 (germline): SGDLS, YYNGEE. There are 15 residues in the CDR3. CDR3 coding DNA: TGTGCCAGCAGCGTAGGGTCGCAGGGAAGTGAAAAACTGTTTTTT. It translates to CASSVGSQGSEKLFF.

The CDR3 DNA is TGTGCCAGCAGCCAAGGGACTAGCGGAGGTGAGCAGTTCTTC. Translating it yields CASSQGTSGGEQFF. The rearrangement joins TRBV3-1 to TRBJ2-1, with 10 bases aligning to TRBD2. V dropped 1 base and J dropped 9; count of bases not matched to a gene: 3. The CDR3 has 14 residues. In germline, CDR1 is LGHDT, CDR2 YNNKEL (reference sequence).

This clonotype has at least ten counts. The chain combines TRBV6-1 with TRBJ2-7; no definite D call. Per the germline V gene, CDR1 is MNHNS and CDR2 is SASEGT. The CDR3 length is 11 residues. V lost 7 bases and J lost 3, with 7 bases in between. The CDR3 bases are TGTGCCAGCACCGACCACTACGAGCAGTACTTC. Amino acids: CASTDHYEQYF.

This clonotype was detected many times. The rearrangement uses TRBV10-3 and TRBJ2-7, with TRBD2 matching 13 bases. Trimming at V came to 5 bases and at J to 2 bases, leaving 6 bases not matched to a gene. Germline loops: CDR1 ENHRY, CDR2 SYGVKD. CDR3 length: 16 residues. This CDR3 is CAISPPGTSGTYEQYF. For the CDR3, the DNA is TGTGCCATCAGTCCCCCCGGGACTAGCGGGACCTACGAGCAGTACTTC.

This chain connects TRBV10-3 to TRBJ2-5, with TRBD2 identical over 14 bases. The germline V gene has CDR1 ENHRY and CDR2 SYGVKD. The CDR3 covers 18 residues. V was pared by 7 bases and J by 9 bases, with 19 bases of the junction left unmatched. This CDR3 reads CAIIYGLAGGSFGVAQYF. DNA for the CDR3: TGTGCCATCATTTACGGACTAGCGGGAGGATCTTTTGGGGTGGCCCAGTACTTC.

The CDR3 reads CASRKEQGAFGYTF. The CDR3 coding sequence is TGTGCCAGCAGAAAAGAACAGGGGGCGTTTGGCTACACCTTC. The genes are TRBV5-4 and TRBJ1-2; 9 bases are a match to TRBD1. V gave up 5 bases and J gave up 7 bases; unmatched junction bases: 9. Germline V gene sequence: CDR1 SGHNT, CDR2 YYREEE (reference sequence). The CDR3 consists of 14 residues.

The chain is built from TRBV18 and TRBJ1-2; TRBD1 matches 7 bases. This CDR3 is built from 13 residues. From germline, CDR1 is KGHSH and CDR2 LQKENI. The ends lost 3 bases at V and 8 bases at J; junction bases unmatched: 6. The CDR3: CASSPKTGKGYTF. The CDR3 DNA follows: TGTGCCAGCTCACCGAAGACAGGGAAAGGCTACACCTTC.

The chain links TRBV10-1 to TRBJ2-7; D is possibly TRBD1 or TRBD2 (5 bases each). Trimming stripped 0 bases from V and 4 bases from J, with 7 bases between. The CDR3 consists of 13 residues. Germline CDR1 is WNHNN and CDR2 is SYGVQD (reference sequence). The CDR3 nucleotides read TGCGCCAGCAGTGAGTCGGGGGAGTACGAGCAGTACTTC. Its protein is CASSESGEYEQYF.

Remarks on this clonotype: The junction departs from germline at one end; a sequencing error may be responsible. J is TRBJ1-1 and V is TRBV2, with TRBD1 as a possible D gene (6 bases). This CDR3 contains 14 residues. Looked up from germline, CDR1 is SNHLY and CDR2 is FYNNEI. Here the CDR3 DNA reads TGTGCCAGCAACTCACAGGGAATGAACACTGAAGCTTCCTTT. It encodes CASNSQGMNTEASF. Full variable domain (missing parts from reference TRBV2 and TRBJ1-1): EPEVTQTPSHQVTQMGQEVILRCVPISNHLYFYWYRQILGQKVEFLVSFYNNEISEKSEIFDDQFSVERPDGSNFTLKIRSTKLEDSAMYFCASNSQGMNTEASFGQGTRLTVV.

The gene calls are TRBV12-3 or TRBV12-4 and TRBJ1-3; D uncertain. The V end was cut by 0 bases, the J end by 0 bases, with 9 bases between. This CDR3 has 16 amino acids. The CDR3 bases are TGTGCCAGCAGTTTAGCCGGACGGAGCTCTGGAAACACCATATATTTT. Translating gives CASSLAGRSSGNTIYF.

The rearrangement uses TRBV7-8 and TRBJ1-3; perhaps TRBD1 as D (5 bases). Trimming shortened V by 0 bases and J by 6 bases, and 9 bases separated the two germline ends. Germline values: CDR1 SGHVS, CDR2 FQNEAQ. This CDR3 spans 14 amino acids. CDR3 coding DNA: TGTGCCAGCAGCTTAGCGGGGACCGCAAACACCATATATTTT. Its translation is CASSLAGTANTIYF. Filled out from reference TRBV7-8 and TRBJ1-3, the complete variable domain reads GAGVSQSPRYKVAKRGQDVALRCDPISGHVSLFWYQQALGQGPEFLTYFQNEAQLDKSGLPSDRFFAERPEGSVSTLKIQRTQQEDSAVYLCASSLAGTANTIYFGEGSWLTVV.

V gene TRBV10-3 combines with J gene TRBJ2-7, with 10 bases identical to TRBD2. Germline CDR1 is ENHRY and CDR2 is SYGVKD. The CDR3 runs to 14 residues. The junction had 4 bases not matched to a gene; V was cut back by 3 bases and J by 5 bases. This chain's CDR3 is CAISDLAGVHEQYF. The DNA of the CDR3 is TGTGCCATCAGTGATCTAGCGGGAGTTCACGAGCAGTACTTC.

The chain carries TRBV6-1 and TRBJ1-2; no clear D gene. The CDR3 runs to 11 residues. The ends were cut back, 10 bases at V and 1 base at J, with 7 bases in the middle. CDR1 and CDR2 (germline): MNHNS, SASEGT. This CDR3 reads CATTRNYGYTF. DNA for the CDR3: TGTGCCACCACGCGTAACTATGGCTACACCTTC.

The table lists this clonotype with a few counts. The V gene is TRBV12-3 or TRBV12-4, the J gene TRBJ2-3; TRBD1 aligns across 7 bases. Trimming cost V 2 bases and J 8 bases; bases outside gene matches: 4. This CDR3 region has 13 residues. The DNA for the CDR3 is TGTGCCAGCAGTTTAACAGGGGCAGGTACGCAGTATTTT. Translated, it gives CASSLTGAGTQYF.

This clonotype occurred a few times. The V and J genes are TRBV30 and TRBJ1-5, with D unresolved. CDR3 length: 12 residues. V was pared by 0 bases and J by 7 bases, with 7 bases between. Germline V gene data show CDR1 as GTSNPN and CDR2 as SVGIG (reference sequence). The DNA of the CDR3 is TGTGCCTGGAGTGTACGCAGACAGCCCCAGCATTTT. Amino acid sequence: CAWSVRRQPQHF.

With regard to this clonotype: One end of the junction is discordant with germline, which a read error may explain. This sequence joins TRBV28 and TRBJ2-4; D not certain. CDR1 is MDHEN and CDR2 is SYDVKM in the germline V gene. The CDR3 is 16 amino acids. CDR3 coding DNA: TGTGCCAGCAGTTTAACCCTAGTTTTGGCCAAAAACGTTCAGTACTTC. Residues: CASSLTLVLAKNVQYF.

V gene TRBV4-2 combines with J gene TRBJ1-5; 7 nucleotides match TRBD1. The germline CDR1 and CDR2 sequences are LGHNA and YNFKEQ. Trimming removed 0 bases from V and 6 bases from J; junction bases left unmatched: 11. This CDR3 contains 17 residues. CDR3 nucleotides: TGTGCCAGCAGCCAAGAAAGGGGGCAGGGGGGACTTCAGCCCCAGCATTTT. Amino acid sequence: CASSQERGQGGLQPQHF.

This clonotype was picked up a small number of times. The chain carries TRBV5-1 and TRBJ2-1; 8 positions match TRBD2. The CDR3 has 17 amino acids. Germline lookup yields CDR1 SGHRS and CDR2 YFSETQ. Trimming removed 1 base from V and 0 bases from J; junction bases left unmatched: 6. CDR3: CASSLSFSGGSYNEQFF. CDR3 bases: TGCGCCAGCAGCTTGTCATTCAGCGGGGGCTCCTACAATGAGCAGTTCTTC.

There are a few counts of this clonotype. The chain uses TRBV27 and TRBJ2-7; 9 nucleotides agree with TRBD1. Trimming at V came to 5 bases and at J to 0 bases, leaving 5 bases not matched to a gene. The CDR3 is 15 amino acids. CDR1 and CDR2 from the germline V gene are MNHEY and SMNVEV (reference sequence). The CDR3, as DNA: TGTGCCAGCAGTAACAGGGGGCTTAGCTCCTACGAGCAGTACTTC. This encodes CASSNRGLSSYEQYF.

This clonotype turned up a few times. The V and J genes are TRBV5-6 and TRBJ1-1; the D gene is possibly TRBD1 (6 bases). Germline CDR1 SGHDT, CDR2 YYEEEE. V lost 6 bases, J lost 3 bases, and 21 bases lay in between. The length of the CDR3 is 16 residues. The CDR3 DNA is TGTGCCAGCACCCCACGGGCAGGGGCTCGGCACACTGAAGCTTTCTTT. Its protein product is CASTPRAGARHTEAFF.

This clonotype was recorded a few times. This chain links TRBV6-2 or TRBV6-3 with TRBJ1-1; no reliable D call. V dropped 8 bases and J dropped 2 bases, with 9 bases sitting between them. Per germline, CDR1 MNHEY and CDR2 SVGEGT. The CDR3 length is 12 residues. The CDR3 loop is CASGTINTEAFF. DNA of the CDR3: TGTGCCAGCGGCACGATAAACACTGAAGCTTTCTTT.

V gene TRBV7-2 combines with J gene TRBJ1-2; D is possibly TRBD1 (5 bases). Trimming took 0 bases from V and 2 from J, leaving 10 bases between them. Germline V CDR1 and CDR2: SGHTA, FQGNSA. The CDR3 consists of 15 residues. The CDR3 loop reads CASSLAGGSNYGYTF. The CDR3 DNA sequence: TGTGCCAGCAGCTTAGCGGGGGGATCGAACTATGGCTACACCTTC.

The rearrangement links TRBV10-3 to TRBJ1-2, with 11 bases matching TRBD1. Germline CDR1 is ENHRY and CDR2 is SYGVKD. V trimming: 5 bases; J trimming: 3 bases; junction bases outside the gene matches: 5. CDR3 length: 15 amino acids. The CDR3 nucleotides are TGTGCCATCAGTCGGGGACAGGGGGATTACTATGGCTACACCTTC. Translating it yields CAISRGQGDYYGYTF.

This clonotype has just a few counts. V gene TRBV30 combines with J gene TRBJ2-5; D call uncertain. Germline CDR1 and CDR2: GTSNPN and SVGIG (reference sequence). The CDR3 runs to 14 residues. The V end lost 2 bases, the J end lost 5 bases, and 15 bases lay between the germline ends. CDR3 sequence reads: CAWSKAQMRETQYF. The DNA for the CDR3 is TGTGCCTGGAGTAAGGCTCAGATGAGGGAGACCCAGTACTTC.

This clonotype has at least ten counts. The rearrangement joins TRBV12-3 or TRBV12-4 to TRBJ1-2; D is perhaps TRBD1 (5 bases). V was clipped by 6 bases and J by 3 bases, with 8 bases between them. The CDR3 totals 12 residues. CDR3 amino acids: CASRRGDYGYTF. The CDR3 DNA reads as TGTGCCAGCAGAAGAGGGGACTATGGCTACACCTTC.

The chain couples TRBV10-3 to TRBJ1-4, with D perhaps matching TRBD1 (5 bases). Trimming took 1 base from V and 8 from J, leaving 14 bases between them. The CDR3 is 15 amino acids. Germline V CDR1 and CDR2: ENHRY, SYGVKD. CDR3 bases: TGTGCCATCAGTGAGTGTCCAGGGTCTGAGGAAAAACTGTTTTTT. Translated: CAISECPGSEEKLFF.

The V gene is TRBV29-1, the J gene TRBJ1-2, with a tentative D call TRBD1 (5 bases). This CDR3 has 11 amino acids. V was cut by 4 bases and J by 8 bases, with 11 bases left in between. The germline V gene encodes CDR1 SQVTM and CDR2 ANQGSEA. The CDR3 bases are TGCAGCGTTGGCAGGGTGGGCGGCTACACCTTC. It codes for CSVGRVGGYTF. The full variable domain, with the rest looked up from reference TRBV29-1 and TRBJ1-2, is SAVISQKPSRDICQRGTSLTIQCQVDSQVTMMFWYRQQPGQSLTLIATANQGSEATYESGFVIDKFPISRPNLTFSTLTVSNMSPEDSSIYLCSVGRVGGYTFGSGTRLTVV.